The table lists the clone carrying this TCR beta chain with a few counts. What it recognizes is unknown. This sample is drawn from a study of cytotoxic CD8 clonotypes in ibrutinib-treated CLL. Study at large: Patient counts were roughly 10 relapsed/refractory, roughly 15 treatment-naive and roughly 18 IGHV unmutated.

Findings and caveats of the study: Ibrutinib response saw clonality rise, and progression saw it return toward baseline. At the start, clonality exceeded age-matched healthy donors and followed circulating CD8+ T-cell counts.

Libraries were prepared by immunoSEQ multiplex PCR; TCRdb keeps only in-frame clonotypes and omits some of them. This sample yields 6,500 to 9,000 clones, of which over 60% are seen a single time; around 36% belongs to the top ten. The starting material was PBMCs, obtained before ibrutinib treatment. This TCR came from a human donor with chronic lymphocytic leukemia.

The CDR3 sequence: CASRASGRGSETQYF. In DNA form, the CDR3 reads TGTGCCAGCAGGGCTAGCGGGAGAGGTTCGGAGACCCAGTACTTC. The chain joins TRBV6-5 to TRBJ2-5; 10 bases are shared with TRBD2. The ends lost 6 bases at V and 5 bases at J; junction bases unmatched: 9. Germline CDR1 reads MNHEY; CDR2 reads SVGAGI. The CDR3 contains 15 residues.